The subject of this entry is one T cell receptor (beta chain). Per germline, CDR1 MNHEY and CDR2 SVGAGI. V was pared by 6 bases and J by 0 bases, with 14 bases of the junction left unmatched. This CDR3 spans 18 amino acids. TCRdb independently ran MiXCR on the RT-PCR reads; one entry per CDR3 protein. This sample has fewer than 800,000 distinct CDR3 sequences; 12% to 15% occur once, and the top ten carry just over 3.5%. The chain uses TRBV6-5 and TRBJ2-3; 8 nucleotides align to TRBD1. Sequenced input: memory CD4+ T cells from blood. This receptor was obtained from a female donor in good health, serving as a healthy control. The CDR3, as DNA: TGTGCCAGCAGGTCACCGTTGACAGGGGCAGCTAGCACAGATACGCAGTATTTT. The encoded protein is CASRSPLTGAASTDTQYF.